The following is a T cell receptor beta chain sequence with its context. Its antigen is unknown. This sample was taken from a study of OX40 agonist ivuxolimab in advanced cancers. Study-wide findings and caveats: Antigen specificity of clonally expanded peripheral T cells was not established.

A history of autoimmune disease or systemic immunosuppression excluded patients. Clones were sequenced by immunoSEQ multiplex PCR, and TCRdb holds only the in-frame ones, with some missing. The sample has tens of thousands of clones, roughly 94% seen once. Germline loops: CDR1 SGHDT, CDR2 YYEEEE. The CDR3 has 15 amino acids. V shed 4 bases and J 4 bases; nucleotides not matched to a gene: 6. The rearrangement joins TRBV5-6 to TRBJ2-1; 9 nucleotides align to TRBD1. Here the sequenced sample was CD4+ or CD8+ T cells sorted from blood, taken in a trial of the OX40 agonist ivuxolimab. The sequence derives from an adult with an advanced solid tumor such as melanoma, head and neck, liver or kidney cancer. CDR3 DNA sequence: TGTGCCAGCAGCGCCGGGACAGGGCTGTACAATGAGCAGTTCTTC. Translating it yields CASSAGTGLYNEQFF.